This T cell receptor (beta chain) was profiled in a study of CD4 T cells in relation to SARS-CoV-2 and coronaviruses. Study context: The HLA restriction of the shared crossreactive spike epitopes was mapped.

V shed 1 base and J shed 7 bases, with 4 bases lying between them. CDR3 length: 11 amino acids. Deep TCR-beta sequencing used DNA from uncultured naive and memory CD4+ T cells. Sequenced by immunoSEQ multiplex PCR; TCRdb stores in-frame clones only, minus some. The table lists more than 9,000 clones, about nine tenths of them singletons. Study-level points and caveats: In roughly 60% of donors, memory CD4+ clonotypes crossrecognized SARS-CoV-2 and at least one common cold coronavirus spike.

In regard to this clone: The antigen is undetermined.

The chain joins TRBV12-3 or TRBV12-4 to TRBJ1-2; D is ambiguous. Material: naive CD4+ T cells from PBMCs. The sample's subset: naive CD4+ T cells isolated by negative enrichment. The origin of this receptor is an adult with COVID-19. CDR3 DNA: TGTGCCAGCAGTTTAGGGGCTGGCTACACCTTC. Translation: CASSLGAGYTF.